This TCR beta chain is from a study of vaccination effects on CD4 cells after COVID-19. Trimming took 6 bases from V and 5 from J; bases not matched to a gene: 16. Germline V CDR1 and CDR2: SQVTM, ANQGSEA. The CDR3 has 16 amino acids. As to this clone: The target antigen is unknown.

With the ViraFEST assay, the study expanded antigen-specific CD4+ T cells using viral peptide pools, then sequenced them. Cells that had been cultured for 10 days were the source of isolated CD4+ T cells. This person's SARS-CoV-2 infection, confirmed by PCR, occurred between March and December 2020. The protocol was immunoSEQ multiplex PCR, while the TCRdb copy is restricted to in-frame clones and leaves out a portion. The data show some 24,000 clones, 60% to 80% seen once. The genes are TRBV29-1 and TRBJ2-1; 7 bases map to TRBD2. The TCR originated in a human donor who had a prior SARS-CoV-2 infection. The source was CD4+ T cells from PBMCs cultured with SARS-CoV-2 spike peptides, collected before COVID-19 vaccination. The CDR3 sequence: CSVSGRAGSEDNEQFF. As DNA, the CDR3 is TGCAGCGTATCTGGGAGAGCGGGGAGCGAGGACAATGAGCAGTTCTTC.